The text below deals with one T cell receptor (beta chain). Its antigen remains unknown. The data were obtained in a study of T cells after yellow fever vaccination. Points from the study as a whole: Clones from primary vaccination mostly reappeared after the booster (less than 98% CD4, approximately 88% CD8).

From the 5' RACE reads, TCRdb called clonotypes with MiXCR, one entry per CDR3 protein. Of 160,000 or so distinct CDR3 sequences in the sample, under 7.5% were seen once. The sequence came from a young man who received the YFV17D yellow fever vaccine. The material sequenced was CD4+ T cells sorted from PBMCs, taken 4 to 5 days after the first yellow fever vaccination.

For the CDR3, the DNA is TGTGCCAGCAGTTCAGACAGGGAGGTAACTGAAGCTTTCTTT. Translation: CASSSDREVTEAFF. The chain uses TRBV12-3 or TRBV12-4 and TRBJ1-1; 7 positions match TRBD1. This CDR3 is 14 amino acids long. V lost 4 bases and J lost 5; bases outside the gene matches: 7.